The 13 T cell receptor beta chains given below trace back to one sample, sequenced in a study of immune cell composition in non-small cell lung cancer. Normal lung sampling was at least 3 cm from the tumour, as distant as possible. TCRdb's copy holds only in-frame clones and misses some; the assay was immunoSEQ multiplex PCR. This sample carries around 3,500 clones, 70% to 75% of them seen once, and the ten largest clones take roughly 27%. The sample comprised non-adjacent lung tissue. The receptors shown here come from a human donor with non-small cell lung cancer.

This clone has a handful of counts. This chain connects TRBV19 to TRBJ1-1; D may be TRBD1 (5 bases). The CDR3 consists of 15 residues. Trimming removed 5 bases at V and 6 bases at J, with 19 bases between. Germline V lookup: CDR1 LNHDA, CDR2 SQIVND (reference sequence). Here the CDR3 DNA reads TGTGCCAGTAGTCCCCATCAGGGTTTAATGGCTGAAGCTTTCTTT. It yields the protein CASSPHQGLMAEAFF.

The chain has TRBV6-6 and TRBJ2-7, with 9 bases that match TRBD1. CDR3 size: 16 residues. The germline V gene has CDR1 MNHNY and CDR2 SVGAGI (reference sequence). With V trimmed by 2 bases and J by 4 bases, 9 bases remained unmatched. This CDR3 is CASSYVDRGNGYEQYF. The CDR3, as DNA: TGTGCCAGCAGTTACGTGGACAGGGGAAACGGATACGAGCAGTACTTC.

CDR3: CASSLGLQGAQGYTF. Here the CDR3 DNA reads TGTGCCAGCAGCTTGGGTTTGCAGGGGGCGCAGGGCTACACCTTC. The chain employs TRBV5-5 and TRBJ1-2; 8 nucleotides align to TRBD1. V gave up 0 bases and J gave up 8 bases; unmatched junction bases: 9. The germline CDR1 and CDR2 sequences are SGHKS and YYEKEE (reference sequence). CDR3 length: 15 residues. Variable domain in full (rest from reference TRBV5-5 and TRBJ1-2): DAGVTQSPTHLIKTRGQQVTLRCSPISGHKSVSWYQQVLGQGPQFIFQYYEKEERGRGNFPDRFSARQFPNYSSELNVNALLLGDSALYLCASSLGLQGAQGYTFGSGTRLTVV.

This sequence joins TRBV19 and TRBJ2-1; TRBD2 aligns across 13 bases. The V segment lost 5 bases and the J segment 7 bases; nucleotides outside the gene matches: 5. The CDR3 totals 15 residues. Germline V gives CDR1 LNHDA, CDR2 SQIVND (reference sequence). DNA of the CDR3: TGTGCCAGTAGTCCCCGGACTAGCGGGAGAAATGAGCAGTTCTTC. Translating gives CASSPRTSGRNEQFF.

This clone qualifies as medium-sized. The chain recombines TRBV2 with TRBJ1-3, with D unclear. The CDR3 covers 16 residues. V lost 7 bases and J 0 bases, leaving 16 bases between the germline ends. Germline V gene sequence: CDR1 SNHLY, CDR2 FYNNEI. CDR3 residues: CASTLEGFLSGNTIYF. The CDR3 nucleotides are TGTGCCAGCACTCTGGAGGGTTTTCTCTCTGGAAACACCATATATTTT.

The chain combines TRBV14 with TRBJ1-2; 8 positions agree with TRBD1. The germline V gene encodes CDR1 SGHDN and CDR2 FVKESK. The V and J ends lost 5 bases and 4 bases, in that order; junction bases with no gene match: 3. The CDR3 runs to 13 residues. CDR3 sequence: CASSDRGSYGYTF. The CDR3 DNA is TGTGCCAGCAGCGACAGGGGAAGCTATGGCTACACCTTC.

V is TRBV4-2 and J is TRBJ1-4, with D possibly being TRBD1 (6 bases). The CDR3 runs to 16 residues. V was trimmed by 4 bases and J by 0 bases, leaving 12 bases between them. CDR1 LGHNA and CDR2 YNFKEQ come from the germline V gene. CDR3 DNA sequence: TGTGCCAGCAGCCCGACAGGCAGTACAACTAATGAAAAACTGTTTTTT. Encoded protein: CASSPTGSTTNEKLFF.

This clone was counted a few times. V is TRBV18 and J is TRBJ1-5, with 9 bases identical to TRBD1. The V gene's germline CDR1 is KGHSH and CDR2 LQKENI. The CDR3 has 16 amino acids. Unmatched junction bases numbered 10, after V lost 2 bases and J lost 8 bases. The CDR3 region is CASSPAEYRGREPQHF. The CDR3 nucleotides read TGTGCCAGCTCACCAGCGGAATACAGGGGGCGGGAGCCCCAGCATTTT.

The V call is TRBV4-1, the J call TRBJ1-1; D is perhaps TRBD1 (5 bases). The CDR3 totals 15 residues. Germline-derived CDR1 and CDR2 are MGHRA and YSYEKL. V dropped 0 bases and J dropped 0 bases, with 8 bases sitting between them. For the CDR3, the DNA is TGCGCCAGCAGCCAAGACCCAGGGATGAACACTGAAGCTTTCTTT. It encodes CASSQDPGMNTEAFF.

The chain joins TRBV29-1 to TRBJ2-1; TRBD1 matches 11 bases. Trimming cost V 6 bases and J 5 bases; bases outside gene matches: 6. Germline V gene lookup returns CDR1 SQVTM and CDR2 ANQGSEA. The CDR3 spans 14 residues. CDR3 DNA: TGCAGCGTACGGGACAGGGGGTTCGACAATGAGCAGTTCTTC. It codes for CSVRDRGFDNEQFF.

The gene calls are TRBV19 and TRBJ2-3; 8 nucleotides line up with TRBD2. The V gene end was trimmed by 6 bases and the J gene end by 4 bases; junction bases not matched to a gene: 9. The CDR3 totals 15 residues. CDR1 is LNHDA, CDR2 SQIVND, per germline (reference sequence). DNA of the CDR3: TGTGCCAGTAGCGCCCTAGCGGGTCGACCAGATACGCAGTATTTT. Translating it yields CASSALAGRPDTQYF.

The rearrangement links TRBV4-2 to TRBJ2-7; D is possibly TRBD2 (5 bases). The germline gives CDR1 LGHNA, CDR2 YNFKEQ. The CDR3 runs to 16 residues. The V gene lost 0 bases and the J gene lost 1 base, with 13 bases spanning the gap. The CDR3 nucleotides are TGTGCCAGCAGCCAAGATCACCCCGGCGGGTCCTACGAGCAGTACTTC. Translating gives CASSQDHPGGSYEQYF.

This CDR3 reads CASSSTKQGAAGNTIYF. The CDR3 DNA follows: TGTGCCAGCAGCTCGACAAAACAGGGGGCTGCTGGAAACACCATATATTTT. V usage is TRBV7-9 and J usage is TRBJ1-3; TRBD1 matches 9 bases. The CDR3 consists of 17 residues. Trimming at V came to 4 bases and at J to 2 bases, leaving 9 bases not matched to a gene. Per the germline V gene, CDR1 is SEHNR and CDR2 is FQNEAQ (reference sequence).